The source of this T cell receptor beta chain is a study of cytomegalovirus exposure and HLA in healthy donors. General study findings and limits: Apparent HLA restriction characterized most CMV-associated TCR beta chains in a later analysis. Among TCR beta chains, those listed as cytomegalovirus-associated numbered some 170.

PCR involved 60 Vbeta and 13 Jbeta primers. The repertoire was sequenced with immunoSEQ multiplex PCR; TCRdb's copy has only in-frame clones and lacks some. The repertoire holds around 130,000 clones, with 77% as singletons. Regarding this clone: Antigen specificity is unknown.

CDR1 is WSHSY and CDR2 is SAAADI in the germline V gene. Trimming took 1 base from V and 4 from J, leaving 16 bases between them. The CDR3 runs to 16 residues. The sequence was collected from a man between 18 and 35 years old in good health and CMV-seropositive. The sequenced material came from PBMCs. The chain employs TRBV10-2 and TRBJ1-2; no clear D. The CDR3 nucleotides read TGCGCCAGCAGTGAGTGGGTTCTGAGGGCAGGCTATGGCTACACCTTC. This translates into CASSEWVLRAGYGYTF.